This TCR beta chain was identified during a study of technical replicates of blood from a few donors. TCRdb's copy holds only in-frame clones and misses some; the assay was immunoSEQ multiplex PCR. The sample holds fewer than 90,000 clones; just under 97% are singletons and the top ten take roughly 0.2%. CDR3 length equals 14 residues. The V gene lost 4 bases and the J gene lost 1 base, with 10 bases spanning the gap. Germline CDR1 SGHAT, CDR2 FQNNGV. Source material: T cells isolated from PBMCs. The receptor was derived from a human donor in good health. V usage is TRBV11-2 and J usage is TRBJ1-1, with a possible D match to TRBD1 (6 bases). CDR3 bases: TGTGCCAGCAGCTACCAAGGGGGGAACACTGAAGCTTTCTTT. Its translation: CASSYQGGNTEAFF. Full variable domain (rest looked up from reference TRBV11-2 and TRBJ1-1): EAGVAQSPRYKIIEKRQSVAFWCNPISGHATLYWYQQILGQGPKLLIQFQNNGVVDDSQLPKDRFSAERLKGVDSTLKIQPAKLEDSAVYLCASSYQGGNTEAFFGQGTRLTVV.